The 14 T cell receptor beta chains listed next were all sequenced from one sample in a study of cytomegalovirus exposure and HLA in healthy donors. In the PCR, 60 Vbeta and 13 Jbeta primers were used. Using immunoSEQ multiplex PCR, the repertoire was profiled, and TCRdb retains in-frame clones only, with some absent. The profile shows 35,000 to 50,000 clones, 51% of them singletons. Sequenced input: PBMCs. These receptors originate from a man between 60 and 75 years old in good health and CMV-seronegative.

This clone appeared once. V usage is TRBV5-1 and J usage is TRBJ2-1; TRBD1 might be the D (6 bases). The CDR3 length is 16 residues. Germline V gene data show CDR1 as SGHRS and CDR2 as YFSETQ. V lost 6 bases to trimming and J lost 3 bases, with 19 bases between them. CDR3 in DNA: TGCGCCAGCACCGTACTCCAGGGGCTGGGCTACAATGAGCAGTTCTTC. It yields the protein CASTVLQGLGYNEQFF.

V usage is TRBV7-2 and J usage is TRBJ2-1; TRBD2 agrees at 7 bases. The CDR3 length is 14 residues. With V trimmed by 5 bases and J by 9 bases, 10 bases remained unmatched. Germline V gene sequence: CDR1 SGHTA, CDR2 FQGNSA. CDR3 bases: TGTGCCAGCAGCACCCGACTAGCTGCTATTGAGCAGTTCTTC. Protein product: CASSTRLAAIEQFF.

This clone was seen a handful of times. This chain connects TRBV7-6 to TRBJ1-5, with D maybe TRBD1 (5 bases). Germline CDR1 reads SGHVS; CDR2 reads FNYEAQ. The CDR3 contains 15 residues. Trimming removed 1 base from V and 7 bases from J, with 14 bases in between. CDR3 sequence reads: CASSLGAGYNQPQHF. In nucleotides, the CDR3 is TGTGCCAGCAGCTTAGGGGCAGGGTATAACCAGCCCCAGCATTTT.

The rearrangement links TRBV5-1 to TRBJ1-1; TRBD1 might be the D (5 bases). This CDR3 spans 14 amino acids. V lost 4 bases to trimming and J lost 8 bases, with 18 bases between them. The V gene's germline CDR1 is SGHRS and CDR2 YFSETQ. This CDR3 is CASSIRGVEGEAFF. The CDR3 nucleotides read TGCGCCAGCAGCATACGGGGGGTGGAGGGGGAAGCTTTCTTT.

CDR3 nucleotides: TGTGCCAGTACCATGGCAGGGGGCAATCAGCCCCAGCATTTT. Translating it yields CASTMAGGNQPQHF. V is TRBV19 and J is TRBJ1-5, with a possible D match to TRBD1 (6 bases). Germline lookup yields CDR1 LNHDA and CDR2 SQIVND (reference sequence). The CDR3 extends over 14 amino acids. Between the trimmed V and J ends, which lost 7 bases and 2 bases, there was a span of 12 bases.

The chain couples TRBV7-9 to TRBJ2-3; unclear D gene. The length of the CDR3 is 9 residues. Germline-derived CDR1 and CDR2 are SEHNR and FQNEAQ (reference sequence). Trimming left V 4 bases short and J 11 bases short, with 4 bases between. CDR3 sequence (DNA): TGTGCCAGCAGCTCCGGGCAGTATTTT. Translating gives CASSSGQYF.

The gene calls are TRBV10-3 and TRBJ1-2; TRBD1 might be the D (5 bases). The CDR3 totals 16 residues. Germline V gives CDR1 ENHRY, CDR2 SYGVKD. Trimming cost V 6 bases and J 4 bases, with 21 bases left between them. The CDR3 DNA is TGTGCCATCAGAGAGCGGGGGGATGGATACGGCTATGGCTACACCTTC. This sequence encodes CAIRERGDGYGYGYTF.

This clone was detected a few times. The genes are TRBV7-8 and TRBJ2-3; tentative D call: TRBD2 (6 bases). This CDR3 region has 15 residues. The V and J ends lost 1 base and 3 bases respectively, with 11 bases between them. Germline CDR1 and CDR2: SGHVS and FQNEAQ. The CDR3 DNA follows: TGTGCCAGCAGCTTAGACCCACTAGCAACAGATACGCAGTATTTT. Its protein product is CASSLDPLATDTQYF.

The J gene is TRBJ1-2, the V gene TRBV7-9, with unresolved D. Germline loops: CDR1 SEHNR, CDR2 FQNEAQ (reference sequence). The CDR3 spans 14 residues. V gave up 1 base and J gave up 8 bases, with 14 bases separating them. The CDR3 sequence: CASSLDSIGGGYTF. The CDR3 nucleotides are TGTGCCAGCAGCTTAGACAGTATCGGTGGGGGCTACACCTTC.

This clone was seen a few times. This chain connects TRBV10-1 to TRBJ2-2; D uncertain. The CDR3 is 14 residues long. Germline CDR1 is WNHNN and CDR2 is SYGVQD (reference sequence). V lost 3 bases and J 5 bases, leaving 10 bases between the germline ends. In DNA form, the CDR3 reads TGCGCCAGCAGTGACCAATTACTGACCGGGGAGCTGTTTTTT. Encoded protein: CASSDQLLTGELFF.

This clone has a handful of counts. The chain is built from TRBV5-1 and TRBJ1-1; D unclear. Germline CDR1 is SGHRS and CDR2 is YFSETQ. CDR3 length: 14 residues. The germline V and J ends were trimmed by 3 bases and 6 bases, with 15 bases remaining between them. The CDR3 nucleotides are TGCGCCAGCAGCTCCCCCGCCGGGAAAGCTGAAGCTTTCTTT. It translates to CASSSPAGKAEAFF.

The chain links TRBV4-2 to TRBJ2-5, with 8 bases identical to TRBD1. The CDR3 covers 15 residues. From germline, CDR1 is LGHNA and CDR2 YNFKEQ. Trimming removed 2 bases from V and 0 bases from J; junction bases left unmatched: 2. The CDR3 nucleotides are TGTGCCAGCAGCCAACAGGACAGGGACCAAGAGACCCAGTACTTC. This gives the protein CASSQQDRDQETQYF.

This chain joins TRBV4-1 and TRBJ2-7; possibly TRBD2 for D (6 bases). The CDR3 is 17 residues long. V lost 4 bases and J 1 base, leaving 20 bases between the germline ends. Germline assignment: CDR1 MGHRA and CDR2 YSYEKL. The CDR3 spells CASSLRMASEGSYEQYF. The CDR3, as DNA: TGCGCCAGCAGCCTACGGATGGCCTCGGAGGGGTCCTACGAGCAGTACTTC.

The V gene is TRBV30, the J gene TRBJ1-3; D is possibly TRBD1 (6 bases). This CDR3 has 17 residues. CDR1 is GTSNPN, CDR2 SVGIG, per germline (reference sequence). V was cut by 7 bases and J by 0 bases, with 22 bases left in between. CDR3 sequence reads: CAYTLRGPPASGNTIYF. The CDR3 bases are TGTGCCTACACCCTCAGGGGACCGCCGGCCTCTGGAAACACCATATATTTT.